This T cell receptor (beta chain) is from a study of cytomegalovirus exposure and HLA in healthy donors. In the case of this clone: Its cognate antigen is unknown.

Study findings and constraints: It was likely that a cluster of highly shared sequence variants was a sequencing artifact. According to reports, the classifier identified cytomegalovirus status with high specificity and sensitivity.

60 Vbeta and 13 Jbeta primers were used in PCR. Assay used: immunoSEQ multiplex PCR; TCRdb lists only in-frame clones, some missing. The sample shows 150,000 to 200,000 clones, more than 75% of them seen only once. The sequencing input was PBMCs. This clonotype was sampled from a male donor in good health and CMV-seronegative.

In nucleotides, the CDR3 is TGCGCCAGCAGCCGAGTACAGGGTCCAGCTTTCTTT. It specifies CASSRVQGPAFF. This chain joins TRBV4-3 and TRBJ1-1; tentative D call: TRBD1 (6 bases). V lost 4 bases to trimming and J lost 10 bases, with 13 bases between them. Germline V CDR1 and CDR2: LGHNA, YSLEER. The CDR3 has 12 amino acids.